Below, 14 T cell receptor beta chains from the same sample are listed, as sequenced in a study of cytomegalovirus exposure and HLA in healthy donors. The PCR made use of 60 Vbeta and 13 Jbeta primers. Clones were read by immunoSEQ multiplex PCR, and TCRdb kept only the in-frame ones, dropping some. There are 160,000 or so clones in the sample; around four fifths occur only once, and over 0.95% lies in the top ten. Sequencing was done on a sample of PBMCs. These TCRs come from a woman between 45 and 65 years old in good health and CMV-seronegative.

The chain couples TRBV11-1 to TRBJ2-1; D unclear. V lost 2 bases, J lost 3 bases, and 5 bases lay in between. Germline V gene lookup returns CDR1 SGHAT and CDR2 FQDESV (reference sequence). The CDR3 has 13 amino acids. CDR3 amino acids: CASSLLFYNEQFF. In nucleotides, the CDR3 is TGTGCCAGCAGCTTATTATTCTACAATGAGCAGTTCTTC.

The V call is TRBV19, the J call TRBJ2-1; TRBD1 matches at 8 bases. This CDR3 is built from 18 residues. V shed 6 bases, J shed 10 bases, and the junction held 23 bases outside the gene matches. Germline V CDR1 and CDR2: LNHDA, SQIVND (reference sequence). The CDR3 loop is CASSQRGRSRGQKAEQFF. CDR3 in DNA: TGTGCCAGTAGCCAAAGGGGGCGGAGCAGGGGGCAAAAGGCGGAGCAGTTCTTC.

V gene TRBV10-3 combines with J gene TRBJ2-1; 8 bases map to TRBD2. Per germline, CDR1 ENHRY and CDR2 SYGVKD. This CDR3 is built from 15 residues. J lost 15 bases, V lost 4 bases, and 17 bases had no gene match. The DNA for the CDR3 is TGTGCCATCAGTGGCGAGGGGGTAGCGGGGCCGCGTGGGTTCTTC. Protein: CAISGEGVAGPRGFF.

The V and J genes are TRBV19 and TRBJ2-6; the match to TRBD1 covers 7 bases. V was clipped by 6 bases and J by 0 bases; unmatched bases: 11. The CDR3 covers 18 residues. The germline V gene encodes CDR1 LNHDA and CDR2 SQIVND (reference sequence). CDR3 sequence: CASRPETGTDSGANVLTF. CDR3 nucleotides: TGTGCCAGTAGACCAGAAACCGGGACAGACTCTGGGGCCAACGTCCTGACTTTC.

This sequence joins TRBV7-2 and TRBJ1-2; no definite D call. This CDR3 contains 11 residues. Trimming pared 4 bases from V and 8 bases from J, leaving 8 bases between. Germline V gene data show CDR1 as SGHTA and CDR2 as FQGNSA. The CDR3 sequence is CASSYGWGYTF. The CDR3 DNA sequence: TGTGCCAGCAGCTACGGGTGGGGCTACACCTTC.

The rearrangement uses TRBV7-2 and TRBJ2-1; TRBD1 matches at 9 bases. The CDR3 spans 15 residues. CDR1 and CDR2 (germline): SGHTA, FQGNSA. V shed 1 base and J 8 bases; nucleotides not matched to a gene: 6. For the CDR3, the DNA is TGTGCCAGCAGCTTAGAGGACAGGGGTTCCTATGAGCAGTTCTTC. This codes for CASSLEDRGSYEQFF.

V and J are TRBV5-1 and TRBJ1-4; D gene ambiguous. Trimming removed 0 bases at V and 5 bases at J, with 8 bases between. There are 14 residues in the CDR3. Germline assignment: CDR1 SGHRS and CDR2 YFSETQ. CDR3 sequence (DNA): TGCGCCAGCAGCTTGGGGTACCAGAATGAAAAACTGTTTTTT. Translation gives CASSLGYQNEKLFF.

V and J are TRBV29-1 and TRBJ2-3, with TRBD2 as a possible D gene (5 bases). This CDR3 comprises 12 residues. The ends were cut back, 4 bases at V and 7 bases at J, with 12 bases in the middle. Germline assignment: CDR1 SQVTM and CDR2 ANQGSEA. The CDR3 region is CSVGLAENTQYF. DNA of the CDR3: TGCAGCGTTGGCCTAGCTGAAAATACGCAGTATTTT.

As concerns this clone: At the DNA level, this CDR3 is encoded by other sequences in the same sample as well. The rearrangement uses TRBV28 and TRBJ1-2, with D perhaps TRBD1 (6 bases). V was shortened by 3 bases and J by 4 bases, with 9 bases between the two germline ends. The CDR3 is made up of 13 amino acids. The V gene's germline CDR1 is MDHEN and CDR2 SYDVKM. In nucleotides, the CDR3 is TGTGCCAGCAGTTTTGGGGGCGGCTATGGCTACACCTTC. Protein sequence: CASSFGGGYGYTF.

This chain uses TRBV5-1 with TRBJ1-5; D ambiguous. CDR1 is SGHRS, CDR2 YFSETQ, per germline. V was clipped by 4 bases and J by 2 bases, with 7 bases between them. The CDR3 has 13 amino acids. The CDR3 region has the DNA TGCGCCAGCAGCCAGGAGGGCAATCAGCCCCAGCATTTT. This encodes CASSQEGNQPQHF.

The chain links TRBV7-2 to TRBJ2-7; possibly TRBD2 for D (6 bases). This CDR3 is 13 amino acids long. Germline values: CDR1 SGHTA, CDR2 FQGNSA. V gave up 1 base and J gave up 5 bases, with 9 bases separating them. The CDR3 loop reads CASSLVSGDEQYF. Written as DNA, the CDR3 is TGTGCCAGCAGCTTAGTATCGGGGGACGAGCAGTACTTC.

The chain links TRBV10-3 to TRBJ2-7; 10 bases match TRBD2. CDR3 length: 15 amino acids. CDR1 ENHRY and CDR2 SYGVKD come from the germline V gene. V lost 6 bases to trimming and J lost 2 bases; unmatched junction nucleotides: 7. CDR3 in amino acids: CAISFGLAETYEQYF. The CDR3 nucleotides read TGTGCCATCAGCTTCGGACTAGCGGAAACCTACGAGCAGTACTTC.

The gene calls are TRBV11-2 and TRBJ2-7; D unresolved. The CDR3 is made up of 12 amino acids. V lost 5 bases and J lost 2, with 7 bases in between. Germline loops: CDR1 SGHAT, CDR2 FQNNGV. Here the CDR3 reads CASSQIAYEQYF. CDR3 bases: TGTGCCAGCAGCCAAATAGCCTACGAGCAGTACTTC.

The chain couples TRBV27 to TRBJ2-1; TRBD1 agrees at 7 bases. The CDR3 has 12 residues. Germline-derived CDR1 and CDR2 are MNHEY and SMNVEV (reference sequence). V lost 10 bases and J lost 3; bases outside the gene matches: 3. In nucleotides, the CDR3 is TGTGCCACCTGGACAGGCTACAATGAGCAGTTCTTC. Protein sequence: CATWTGYNEQFF.